A single sample gave rise to the 26 T cell receptor beta chains below, sequenced in a study of blood T cell repertoires in COVID-19 (TCRdb year 2020). The receptor library was made with the immunoSEQ multiplex PCR assay. TCRdb holds this immuneACCESS table with in-frame rearrangements only. Some clones are missing; in checked studies, unresolved V genes explain under half, and the rest has no known cause. In all, the sample holds 200,000 to 250,000 clones, and about 85% of those were seen once. 5.5% to 8% of the sample is taken by the ten largest. Sequences were obtained from peripheral blood. The receptor set was obtained from an older woman with active or convalescent COVID-19.

The chain has TRBV19 and TRBJ1-2, with D uncertain. Germline V CDR1 and CDR2: LNHDA, SQIVND (reference sequence). The CDR3 covers 14 residues. V was cut by 6 bases and J by 4 bases, with 15 bases left in between. This CDR3 reads CASRSPETGYGYTF. In DNA form, the CDR3 reads TGTGCCAGTAGATCCCCGGAGACGGGCTATGGCTACACCTTC.

V and J are TRBV12-3 or TRBV12-4 and TRBJ2-2, with a weak D call TRBD2 (6 bases). The V end was cut by 3 bases, the J end by 7 bases, with 9 bases between. The CDR3 consists of 13 residues. CDR3 residues: CASSLVRGGELFF. The DNA of the CDR3 is TGTGCCAGCAGTTTGGTGCGGGGCGGGGAGCTGTTTTTT.

The chain recombines TRBV5-1 with TRBJ2-1, with a weak D call TRBD2 (6 bases). The CDR3 has 15 amino acids. The germline gives CDR1 SGHRS, CDR2 YFSETQ. Trimming took 0 bases from V and 6 from J, leaving 13 bases between them. As DNA, the CDR3 is TGCGCCAGCAGCTTGGTTAGCGGAGAGGTCAATGAGCAGTTCTTC. This sequence encodes CASSLVSGEVNEQFF.

The CDR3 bases are TGTGCCAGCACCCCGACAGGGTCCTACAATGAGCAGTTCTTC. This translates into CASTPTGSYNEQFF. J is TRBJ2-1 and V is TRBV28; 7 bases are shared with TRBD1. The CDR3 sequence is 14 residues long. J was trimmed by 1 base and V by 7 bases; bases with no gene match: 4. Germline lookup yields CDR1 MDHEN and CDR2 SYDVKM.

Note on this clone: At one of its ends the junction is not consistent with the germline gene, which may arise from a read error. The rearrangement joins TRBV7-7 to TRBJ2-5; TRBD2 aligns across 15 bases. Germline V gene lookup returns CDR1 SSHAT and CDR2 FNYEAQ (reference sequence). There are 14 residues in the CDR3. The CDR3 spells CASSPGLAGGTQYF. DNA of the CDR3: TGTGCTAGCAGCCCGGGACTAGCGGGAGGGACCCAGTACTTC.

The chain combines TRBV20-1 with TRBJ2-3; 10 nucleotides match TRBD2. Trimming removed 3 bases from V and 1 base from J; junction bases left unmatched: 7. Germline assignment: CDR1 DFQATT and CDR2 SNEGSKA (reference sequence). The CDR3 totals 16 residues. CDR3 nucleotides: TGCAGTGCTAGTTCGGGACTAGCGCGGGGCACAGATACGCAGTATTTT. It yields the protein CSASSGLARGTDTQYF.

This clone appeared once. The chain uses TRBV19 and TRBJ2-5; 8 bases fit TRBD2. The CDR3 totals 14 residues. Germline-derived CDR1 and CDR2 are LNHDA and SQIVND (reference sequence). Germline trimming cut 4 bases from V and 5 bases from J; bases unmatched to any gene: 6. CDR3 nucleotides: TGTGCCAGTAGTACACGGGGGGGGTACGAGACCCAGTACTTC. It is translated as CASSTRGGYETQYF.

Here the CDR3 DNA reads TGTGCCAGCGGCTGGACCCGGGGGGATTCACCCCTCCACTTT. It translates to CASGWTRGDSPLHF. V and J are TRBV27 and TRBJ1-6, with a weak D call TRBD1 (5 bases). V lost 8 bases to trimming and J lost 8 bases, with 16 bases between them. This CDR3 contains 14 residues. Germline CDR1 reads MNHEY; CDR2 reads SMNVEV (reference sequence).

The sample holds a few counts of this clone. The V gene is TRBV25-1, the J gene TRBJ2-1; TRBD1 might be the D (6 bases). The CDR3 loop spans 13 amino acids. Germline lookup yields CDR1 MGHDK and CDR2 SYGVNS. V lost 1 base and J lost 8, with 9 bases in between. This chain's CDR3 is CASSESGADEQFF. For the CDR3, the DNA is TGTGCCAGCAGTGAATCAGGGGCGGATGAGCAGTTCTTC.

This chain connects TRBV2 to TRBJ1-5, with a weak D call TRBD1 (5 bases). Germline CDR1 and CDR2: SNHLY and FYNNEI. The CDR3 is made up of 13 amino acids. V was trimmed by 4 bases and J by 5 bases, leaving 9 bases between them. CDR3 region: CASSVTDYQPQHF. The CDR3 DNA reads as TGTGCCAGCAGTGTGACAGATTATCAGCCCCAGCATTTT.

The table lists this clone with a few counts. The J gene is TRBJ1-4, the V gene TRBV28; D is unclear. In germline, CDR1 is MDHEN, CDR2 SYDVKM. V lost 2 bases to trimming and J lost 4 bases, with 5 bases between them. The CDR3 loop spans 13 amino acids. The DNA of the CDR3 is TGTGCCAGCAGTTTAAATCTTAATGAAAAACTGTTTTTT. Protein product: CASSLNLNEKLFF.

The chain employs TRBV19 and TRBJ2-5; a weak D match, TRBD1 (7 bases). CDR1 is LNHDA, CDR2 SQIVND, per germline (reference sequence). The CDR3 is 16 residues long. The V gene lost 3 bases and the J gene lost 4 bases, with 18 bases spanning the gap. CDR3 amino acids: CASSIGGGGFGETQYF. CDR3 DNA: TGTGCCAGTAGTATTGGAGGGGGCGGTTTCGGAGAGACCCAGTACTTC.

The chain combines TRBV29-1 with TRBJ1-2, with D possibly matching TRBD1 (6 bases). Germline CDR1 and CDR2: SQVTM and ANQGSEA. The CDR3 has 16 residues. V lost 0 bases to trimming and J lost 5 bases, with 19 bases between them. This CDR3 is CSVEDAPDRWGYGYTF. As DNA, the CDR3 is TGCAGCGTTGAAGATGCCCCCGACAGGTGGGGGTATGGCTACACCTTC.

This clone was recorded only once. The V and J genes are TRBV29-1 and TRBJ1-1, with D possibly TRBD1 on 6 matching bases. Trimming removed 4 bases from V and 7 bases from J, with 10 bases in between. Germline lookup yields CDR1 SQVTM and CDR2 ANQGSEA. The CDR3 has 11 amino acids. The chain's CDR3 is CSVGGPIEAFF. The CDR3, as DNA: TGCAGCGTTGGGGGGCCCATTGAAGCTTTCTTT.

The chain combines TRBV7-8 with TRBJ1-1; tentatively, D is TRBD1 (6 bases). The CDR3 covers 16 residues. Germline CDR1 SGHVS, CDR2 FQNEAQ. Trimming shortened V by 2 bases and J by 2 bases, and 15 bases separated the two germline ends. In DNA, the CDR3 is TGTGCCAGCAGCTTATATGGGGGGGCGGGCAACACTGAAGCTTTCTTT. Its translation is CASSLYGGAGNTEAFF.

This sequence joins TRBV4-1 and TRBJ2-2; TRBD2 is a possible D gene (5 bases). The CDR3 is made up of 16 amino acids. Germline CDR1 is MGHRA and CDR2 is YSYEKL. V was pared by 1 base and J by 7 bases, with 16 bases between. The CDR3 protein is CASSQAVIASDGELFF. CDR3 coding DNA: TGCGCCAGCAGCCAAGCGGTGATAGCGTCGGACGGGGAGCTGTTTTTT.

The rearrangement joins TRBV28 to TRBJ2-1, with 9 bases that match TRBD1. The CDR3 is 15 amino acids. Per germline, CDR1 MDHEN and CDR2 SYDVKM. The V segment lost 6 bases and the J segment 4 bases; nucleotides outside the gene matches: 7. The CDR3 region is CASSRPGQGYNEQFF. The CDR3 nucleotides are TGTGCCAGCAGCCGGCCGGGACAGGGATACAATGAGCAGTTCTTC.

This chain links TRBV27 with TRBJ2-1; 9 bases match TRBD1. The CDR3 runs to 13 residues. Germline-derived CDR1 and CDR2 are MNHEY and SMNVEV (reference sequence). J was trimmed by 4 bases and V by 7 bases; bases with no gene match: 2. The CDR3 DNA reads as TGTGCCAGCAAACAGGGGGCGTACAATGAGCAGTTCTTC. It encodes CASKQGAYNEQFF.

To note about this clone: The same CDR3 arises from other DNA sequences in this sample as well. The CDR3 is CASSLDRDYEQYV. The CDR3 nucleotides read TGTGCCAGCAGCTTAGACAGGGACTACGAGCAGTACGTC. This sequence joins TRBV11-2 and TRBJ2-7; tentatively, D is TRBD1 (5 bases). The germline V and J ends were trimmed by 0 bases and 3 bases, with 6 bases remaining between them. Germline V gene sequence: CDR1 SGHAT, CDR2 FQNNGV. The CDR3 consists of 13 residues.

This chain's CDR3 is CASSPGGLPTDTQYF. DNA of the CDR3: TGCGCCAGCAGCCCCGGTGGGCTGCCCACAGATACGCAGTATTTT. J is TRBJ2-3 and V is TRBV4-1; D remains unclear. This CDR3 is built from 15 residues. Trimming cost V 4 bases and J 2 bases, with 13 bases left between them. CDR1 is MGHRA, CDR2 YSYEKL, per germline.

The V and J genes are TRBV27 and TRBJ2-1; D ambiguous. The CDR3 loop spans 15 amino acids. Germline CDR1 MNHEY, CDR2 SMNVEV (reference sequence). The V end was cut by 5 bases, the J end by 3 bases, with 14 bases between. Written as DNA, the CDR3 is TGTGCCAGCAGTCCCTCTACGGCGGACTACAATGAGCAGTTCTTC. It codes for CASSPSTADYNEQFF.

The rearrangement uses TRBV11-3 and TRBJ2-5; TRBD1 matches at 7 bases. The length of the CDR3 is 13 residues. Germline CDR1 SGHNT, CDR2 YENEEA. Trimming took 5 bases from V and 5 from J; bases not matched to a gene: 5. The CDR3 bases are TGTGCCAGCAGCCGGGACAGTCGGGAGACCCAGTACTTC. Residues: CASSRDSRETQYF.

The chain is built from TRBV19 and TRBJ2-6, with 7 bases lining up with TRBD1. From germline, CDR1 is LNHDA and CDR2 SQIVND (reference sequence). The V segment lost 1 base and the J segment 0 bases; nucleotides outside the gene matches: 6. The CDR3 sequence is 18 residues long. DNA of the CDR3: TGTGCCAGTAGTATAGTCCCGGGACAGTTCTCTGGGGCCAACGTCCTGACTTTC. It yields the protein CASSIVPGQFSGANVLTF.

This clone was seen once. V is TRBV2 and J is TRBJ1-1; 12 bases are a match to TRBD1. Losses at the gene ends were 6 bases for V and 5 bases for J; bases not matched to a gene: 7. CDR1 and CDR2 (germline): SNHLY, FYNNEI. The CDR3 extends over 15 amino acids. The CDR3 sequence: CASSPGQGARTEAFF. The CDR3 region has the DNA TGTGCCAGCAGCCCGGGACAGGGGGCGCGGACTGAAGCTTTCTTT. Full variable domain (outside the CDR3, taken from reference TRBV2 and TRBJ1-1): EPEVTQTPSHQVTQMGQEVILRCVPISNHLYFYWYRQILGQKVEFLVSFYNNEISEKSEIFDDQFSVERPDGSNFTLKIRSTKLEDSAMYFCASSPGQGARTEAFFGQGTRLTVV.

The V call is TRBV7-2, the J call TRBJ2-3; 11 bases line up with TRBD2. CDR3 length: 16 amino acids. V dropped 6 bases and J dropped 0; count of bases not matched to a gene: 5. The germline V gene encodes CDR1 SGHTA and CDR2 FQGNSA. The CDR3 is CASSRTSGGSTDTQYF. The DNA of the CDR3 is TGTGCCAGCAGTCGTACTAGCGGGGGAAGCACAGATACGCAGTATTTT.

The gene calls are TRBV3-1 (or the pseudogene TRBV3-2) and TRBJ1-6; 8 bases map to TRBD1. The CDR3 sequence is 16 residues long. The germline V gene has CDR1 LGHDT and CDR2 YNNKEL (reference sequence). V was pared by 3 bases and J by 9 bases, with 10 bases of the junction left unmatched. The CDR3 spells CASSHRPDRGGSPLHF. CDR3 DNA: TGTGCCAGCAGCCACCGACCTGACAGGGGAGGTTCACCCCTCCACTTT.